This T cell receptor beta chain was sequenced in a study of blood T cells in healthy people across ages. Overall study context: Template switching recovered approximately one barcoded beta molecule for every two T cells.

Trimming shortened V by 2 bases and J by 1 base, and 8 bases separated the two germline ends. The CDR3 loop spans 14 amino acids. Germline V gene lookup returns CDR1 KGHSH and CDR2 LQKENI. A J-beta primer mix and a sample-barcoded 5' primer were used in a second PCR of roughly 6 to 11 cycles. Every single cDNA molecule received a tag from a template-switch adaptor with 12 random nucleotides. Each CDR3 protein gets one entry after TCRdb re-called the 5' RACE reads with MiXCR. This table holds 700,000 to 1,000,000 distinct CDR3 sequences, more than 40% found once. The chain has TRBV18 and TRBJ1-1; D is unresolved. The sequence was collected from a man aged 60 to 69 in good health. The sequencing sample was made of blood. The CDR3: CASSPSQPNTEAFF. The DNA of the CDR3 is TGTGCCAGCTCACCAAGCCAGCCGAACACTGAAGCTTTCTTT.